Below are 27 T cell receptor beta chains sequenced from a single sample in a study of PD-1 blockade in classical Hodgkin lymphoma. Relapses following autologous stem cell transplantation were seen in all patients, with brentuximab vedotin exposure varying. TCRdb keeps only in-frame clones here, not all; method: immunoSEQ multiplex PCR. The sample contains roughly 140,000 clones, around 84% of which appear only once. Material: peripheral blood mononuclear cells (PBMCs), obtained before the second cycle of nivolumab. The receptor set was obtained from a human donor with classical Hodgkin lymphoma.

The chain uses TRBV10-3 and TRBJ2-3; TRBD1 might be the D (6 bases). Germline V gene sequence: CDR1 ENHRY, CDR2 SYGVKD. V was pared by 1 base and J by 3 bases, with 8 bases between. The CDR3 is 14 residues long. In nucleotides, the CDR3 is TGTGCCATCAGTGAGTACAGGGAAACAGATACGCAGTATTTT. Its protein is CAISEYRETDTQYF.

The V call is TRBV5-4, the J call TRBJ2-4, with TRBD1 matching over 7 bases. The V gene end was trimmed by 0 bases and the J gene end by 9 bases; junction bases not matched to a gene: 3. This CDR3 has 13 amino acids. The germline CDR1 and CDR2 sequences are SGHNT and YYREEE (reference sequence). The CDR3 sequence is CASSLGGGGIQYF. In DNA, the CDR3 is TGTGCCAGCAGCTTGGGAGGGGGCGGCATTCAGTACTTC.

The rearrangement links TRBV6-5 to TRBJ2-7, with 7 bases fitting TRBD1. The CDR3 totals 14 residues. Germline CDR1 reads MNHEY; CDR2 reads SVGAGI. The ends lost 7 bases at V and 3 bases at J; junction bases unmatched: 9. The CDR3 loop reads CASKRETGYYEQYF. CDR3 coding DNA: TGTGCCAGCAAAAGGGAGACAGGGTACTACGAGCAGTACTTC.

The chain joins TRBV2 to TRBJ1-1; perhaps TRBD1 as D (6 bases). CDR1 and CDR2 (germline): SNHLY, FYNNEI. CDR3 length equals 13 residues. The V end lost 3 bases, the J end lost 4 bases, and 9 bases lay between the germline ends. CDR3 DNA: TGTGCCAGCAGTGACGAAGGGGGCACTGAAGCTTTCTTT. Translated, it gives CASSDEGGTEAFF.

The chain employs TRBV29-1 and TRBJ2-7, with D unresolved. The CDR3 spans 12 residues. Germline V gene data show CDR1 as SQVTM and CDR2 as ANQGSEA. CDR3 nucleotide sequence: TGCAGTGCTGCCGTGGGTCTGGGCGAGCAGTACTTC. Encoded protein: CSAAVGLGEQYF.

In the case of this clone: This same CDR3 is encoded by further DNA sequences in the sample. The chain combines TRBV19 with TRBJ2-5; no definite D call. Germline V gives CDR1 LNHDA, CDR2 SQIVND (reference sequence). This CDR3 is built from 11 residues. Trimming stripped 3 bases from V and 5 bases from J, with 4 bases between. CDR3 sequence reads: CASSIRETQYF. As DNA, the CDR3 is TGTGCCAGTAGTATTCGGGAGACCCAGTACTTC.

V usage is TRBV7-8 and J usage is TRBJ2-1; D is perhaps TRBD1 (7 bases). Germline CDR1 is SGHVS and CDR2 is FQNEAQ. The CDR3 length is 12 residues. V was clipped by 5 bases and J by 9 bases, with 11 bases between them. CDR3 nucleotide sequence: TGTGCCAGCAGCCAGGGGGGTGGTGAGCAGTTCTTC. Amino acid sequence: CASSQGGGEQFF.

V usage is TRBV6-5 and J usage is TRBJ1-6; D is ambiguous. V lost 2 bases and J lost 8, with 7 bases in between. The CDR3 sequence is 13 residues long. Germline assignment: CDR1 MNHEY and CDR2 SVGAGI. The CDR3 DNA follows: TGTGCCAGCAGTTACACCCCGGATTCACCCCTCCACTTT. Translation gives CASSYTPDSPLHF.

V is TRBV5-4 and J is TRBJ2-3; 8 bases align to TRBD2. Trimming took 4 bases from V and 4 from J; bases not matched to a gene: 8. The CDR3 is made up of 15 amino acids. The V gene's germline CDR1 is SGHNT and CDR2 YYREEE (reference sequence). Here the CDR3 reads CASSASTGGPDTQYF. The CDR3 nucleotides read TGTGCCAGCAGCGCTTCTACGGGGGGGCCAGATACGCAGTATTTT.

This sequence joins TRBV7-9 and TRBJ2-3; 8 bases match TRBD2. Germline trimming cut 3 bases from V and 4 bases from J; bases unmatched to any gene: 3. Germline V lookup: CDR1 SEHNR, CDR2 FQNEAQ (reference sequence). CDR3 length: 14 amino acids. For the CDR3, the DNA is TGTGCCAGCAGCTTCAGCGGGAGAGCAGATACGCAGTATTTT. Translation gives CASSFSGRADTQYF.

J is TRBJ2-1 and V is TRBV11-2, with 10 bases aligning to TRBD2. Germline values: CDR1 SGHAT, CDR2 FQNNGV. J gave up 9 bases and V 4 bases, and 9 bases lay outside the gene matches. The CDR3 covers 15 residues. Here the CDR3 reads CASSWFGLAGVEQFF. The DNA of the CDR3 is TGTGCCAGCAGCTGGTTCGGGCTAGCGGGAGTTGAGCAGTTCTTC. The whole variable domain, filled in from reference TRBV11-2 and TRBJ2-1, reads EAGVAQSPRYKIIEKRQSVAFWCNPISGHATLYWYQQILGQGPKLLIQFQNNGVVDDSQLPKDRFSAERLKGVDSTLKIQPAKLEDSAVYLCASSWFGLAGVEQFFGPGTRLTVL.

V usage is TRBV18 and J usage is TRBJ1-1; TRBD1 agrees at 7 bases. Germline V gives CDR1 KGHSH, CDR2 LQKENI. The CDR3 loop spans 16 amino acids. V lost 2 bases and J lost 6; bases outside the gene matches: 12. Here the CDR3 DNA reads TGTGCCAGCTCACCATGGGGGACAGCAGTGATCCCTGAAGCTTTCTTT. This gives the protein CASSPWGTAVIPEAFF.

The chain uses TRBV20-1 and TRBJ2-5; D gene unclear. The CDR3 is 11 residues long. CDR1 is DFQATT and CDR2 is SNEGSKA in the germline V gene (reference sequence). The germline V and J ends were trimmed by 2 bases and 5 bases, with 6 bases remaining between them. The CDR3 DNA sequence: TGCAGTGCTAGAAAACCGGAGACCCAGTACTTC. It encodes CSARKPETQYF.

This clone showed up just once. The rearrangement links TRBV7-2 to TRBJ2-2; D gene uncertain. Trimming cost V 3 bases and J 8 bases, with 10 bases left between them. Looked up from germline, CDR1 is SGHTA and CDR2 is FQGNSA. This CDR3 spans 13 amino acids. This chain's CDR3 is CASSFVSPGELFF. The CDR3 region has the DNA TGTGCCAGCAGCTTTGTTAGTCCAGGGGAGCTGTTTTTT.

The CDR3 region is CASGIRDREAFF. The CDR3 DNA is TGTGCTAGTGGAATCAGGGACCGTGAAGCTTTCTTT. The chain joins TRBV12-5 to TRBJ1-1, with a tentative D call TRBD1 (5 bases). Germline assignment: CDR1 LGHNT and CDR2 FRNRAP. The ends were cut back, 6 bases at V and 7 bases at J, with 12 bases in the middle. The CDR3 spans 12 residues.

This sequence joins TRBV10-3 and TRBJ1-3; no definite D call. Between the trimmed V and J ends, which lost 10 bases and 0 bases, there was a span of 16 bases. The CDR3 totals 15 residues. Germline V gene lookup returns CDR1 ENHRY and CDR2 SYGVKD. CDR3 loop: CATYDTRDSGNTIYF. The CDR3 DNA reads TGTGCCACCTATGACACAAGAGACTCTGGAAACACCATATATTTT.

The chain recombines TRBV11-3 with TRBJ2-1; TRBD1 agrees at 11 bases. In germline, CDR1 is SGHNT, CDR2 YENEEA. The CDR3 loop spans 15 amino acids. Trimming removed 5 bases from V and 6 bases from J; junction bases left unmatched: 6. CDR3 in DNA: TGTGCCAGCAGCCGTGGGACAGGGGGACGCAATGAGCAGTTCTTC. Translated, it gives CASSRGTGGRNEQFF.

The chain combines TRBV19 with TRBJ1-1; D unclear. The CDR3 is 13 amino acids. The V end was cut by 6 bases, the J end by 3 bases, with 11 bases between. Per germline, CDR1 LNHDA and CDR2 SQIVND (reference sequence). The CDR3 DNA is TGTGCCAGTAGGCTTAAGGTGGACACTGAAGCTTTCTTT. It is translated as CASRLKVDTEAFF.

The rearrangement uses TRBV4-2 and TRBJ1-3; D ambiguous. Trimming left V 1 base short and J 0 bases short, with 7 bases between. The CDR3 has 15 residues. CDR1 LGHNA and CDR2 YNFKEQ come from the germline V gene. The CDR3: CASSQGTLSGNTIYF. The CDR3 bases are TGTGCCAGCAGCCAAGGAACCCTCTCTGGAAACACCATATATTTT.

The chain combines TRBV28 with TRBJ1-1; D is uncertain. Germline V gene sequence: CDR1 MDHEN, CDR2 SYDVKM. The CDR3 runs to 15 residues. Trimming took 5 bases from V and 4 from J, leaving 17 bases between them. The CDR3 coding sequence is TGTGCCAGCAGTCCGGCGGCAGGCCAGGCCACTGAAGCTTTCTTT. Translating gives CASSPAAGQATEAFF. Full variable domain (rest looked up from reference TRBV28 and TRBJ1-1): DVKVTQSSRYLVKRTGEKVFLECVQDMDHENMFWYRQDPGLGLRLIYFSYDVKMKEKGDIPEGYSVSREKKERFSLILESASTNQTSMYLCASSPAAGQATEAFFGQGTRLTVV.

This clone was found once. V usage is TRBV7-3 and J usage is TRBJ2-7; D possibly corresponds to TRBD2 (6 bases). Per the germline V gene, CDR1 is SGHTA and CDR2 is FQGTGA. This CDR3 region has 16 residues. V lost 4 bases to trimming and J lost 3 bases, with 19 bases between them. The CDR3 protein is CASSYEGTSGDYEQYF. CDR3 nucleotide sequence: TGTGCCAGCAGCTACGAGGGGACTTCCGGGGACTACGAGCAGTACTTC.

CDR3 in amino acids: CASSETQGGEKLFF. The CDR3 nucleotides read TGTGCCAGCAGTGAAACCCAGGGCGGGGAAAAACTGTTTTTT. The rearrangement uses TRBV6-1 and TRBJ1-4; the D gene is possibly TRBD1 (5 bases). The V gene lost 2 bases and the J gene lost 8 bases, with 12 bases spanning the gap. The CDR3 covers 14 residues. CDR1 is MNHNS, CDR2 SASEGT, per germline.

The chain couples TRBV28 to TRBJ2-1; 8 bases fit TRBD2. CDR3 length equals 16 residues. V trimming: 3 bases; J trimming: 7 bases; junction bases outside the gene matches: 11. Germline lookup yields CDR1 MDHEN and CDR2 SYDVKM. CDR3 protein: CASSFRPSGLKNEQFF. CDR3 in DNA: TGTGCCAGCAGTTTTCGGCCTAGCGGGCTAAAGAATGAGCAGTTCTTC.

This chain connects TRBV4-1 to TRBJ2-6; tentative D call: TRBD1 (5 bases). Germline V CDR1 and CDR2: MGHRA, YSYEKL. This CDR3 spans 19 amino acids. The germline V and J ends were trimmed by 1 base and 0 bases, with 16 bases remaining between them. Here the CDR3 DNA reads TGCGCCAGCAGCCAAGGAAGGCGGACAAGGTCCTCTGGGGCCAACGTCCTGACTTTC. It is translated as CASSQGRRTRSSGANVLTF.

The chain links TRBV5-4 to TRBJ1-4, with 10 bases lining up with TRBD1. Losses at the gene ends were 4 bases for V and 6 bases for J; bases not matched to a gene: 6. The CDR3 sequence is 15 residues long. CDR1 is SGHNT and CDR2 is YYREEE in the germline V gene (reference sequence). The CDR3 nucleotides are TGTGCCAGCAGCCAAGACAGGGGGCAGGATGAAAAACTGTTTTTT. It yields the protein CASSQDRGQDEKLFF.

V gene TRBV19 combines with J gene TRBJ1-1; D is unclear. The CDR3 sequence is 14 residues long. Per germline, CDR1 LNHDA and CDR2 SQIVND (reference sequence). V lost 3 bases, J lost 2 bases, and 10 bases lay in between. DNA of the CDR3: TGTGCCAGTAGTATTTACGGCGGTAACACTGAAGCTTTCTTT. Its translation: CASSIYGGNTEAFF.

The rearrangement joins TRBV6-5 to TRBJ1-2, with 8 bases lining up with TRBD1. Germline CDR1 is MNHEY and CDR2 is SVGAGI. The CDR3 has 16 residues. The J segment lost 5 bases and the V segment lost 2 bases, leaving 10 bases of the junction unmatched. This CDR3 reads CASSYTRTGGGYGYTF. The CDR3 bases are TGTGCCAGCAGTTACACCCGAACAGGGGGTGGTTATGGCTACACCTTC.